The 28 T cell receptor beta chains given below trace back to one sample, sequenced in a study of siplizumab effects on memory and regulatory T cells. Assay: immunoSEQ multiplex PCR; the TCRdb copy retains only in-frame clones and omits some. Of 50,000 to 60,000 clones in the sample, 87% were seen once. The material sequenced was naive CD8+ T cells sorted from blood. The receptors derive from a human donor in good health.

J is TRBJ2-7 and V is TRBV6-6; the match to TRBD2 covers 14 bases. Looked up from germline, CDR1 is MNHNY and CDR2 is SVGAGI (reference sequence). This CDR3 region has 15 residues. The junction had 4 bases not matched to a gene; V was cut back by 4 bases and J by 5 bases. CDR3 in amino acids: CASSSTSGGAHEQYF. As DNA, the CDR3 is TGTGCCAGCAGTTCGACTAGCGGGGGGGCCCACGAGCAGTACTTC.

The V call is TRBV19, the J call TRBJ2-7; possibly TRBD1 or TRBD2 for D (5 bases each). V shed 4 bases and J shed 1 base, with 11 bases lying between them. The germline V gene has CDR1 LNHDA and CDR2 SQIVND (reference sequence). There are 14 residues in the CDR3. Here the CDR3 reads CASSRDGTSYEQYF. The CDR3 coding sequence is TGTGCCAGTAGTAGGGACGGAACATCCTACGAGCAGTACTTC.

The chain is built from TRBV6-4 and TRBJ2-1; D is ambiguous. CDR1 is MRHNA and CDR2 is SNTAGT in the germline V gene. The CDR3 is made up of 16 amino acids. Trimming cost V 2 bases and J 1 base, with 12 bases left between them. DNA for the CDR3: TGTGCCAGCAGTGACGAAGGAACACGTTCCTACAATGAGCAGTTCTTC. It encodes CASSDEGTRSYNEQFF.

This clone came up once. V and J are TRBV5-8 and TRBJ2-7; maybe TRBD1 (6 bases). Germline CDR1 and CDR2: SGHTS and YDEGEE. The V gene lost 2 bases and the J gene lost 3 bases, with 12 bases spanning the gap. This CDR3 contains 14 residues. The CDR3 region is CASSLWGQGYEQYF. DNA for the CDR3: TGTGCCAGCAGCTTATGGGGACAAGGCTACGAGCAGTACTTC.

The rearrangement uses TRBV27 and TRBJ2-7, with 8 bases lining up with TRBD1. CDR1 is MNHEY and CDR2 is SMNVEV in the germline V gene (reference sequence). V trimming: 3 bases; J trimming: 5 bases; junction bases outside the gene matches: 3. The CDR3 contains 13 residues. CDR3 loop: CASSFQGAHEQYF. CDR3 in DNA: TGTGCCAGCAGTTTTCAGGGGGCTCACGAGCAGTACTTC.

This clone was found once. CDR3 coding DNA: TGTGCCATCCTCCAGGGGTTACATGGCTACACCTTC. It codes for CAILQGLHGYTF. The chain has TRBV27 and TRBJ1-2, with D possibly matching TRBD1 (6 bases). Trimming shortened V by 10 bases and J by 6 bases, and 15 bases separated the two germline ends. The germline CDR1 and CDR2 sequences are MNHEY and SMNVEV (reference sequence). The CDR3 has 12 amino acids.

This clone was counted a few times. The chain employs TRBV7-3 and TRBJ1-2; D remains ambiguous. This CDR3 is built from 13 residues. Germline CDR1 is SGHTA and CDR2 is FQGTGA. Trimming left V 5 bases short and J 6 bases short, with 13 bases between. The CDR3 bases are TGTGCCAGCAGCCCCGGAATGCTACATGGCTACACCTTC. Amino acid sequence: CASSPGMLHGYTF.

The J gene is TRBJ2-5, the V gene TRBV27; TRBD1 aligns across 9 bases. The J segment lost 5 bases and the V segment lost 4 bases, leaving 5 bases of the junction unmatched. In germline, CDR1 is MNHEY, CDR2 SMNVEV (reference sequence). This CDR3 contains 14 residues. DNA for the CDR3: TGTGCCAGCAGTTGGACAGGGGCGCGTGAGACCCAGTACTTC. Its protein is CASSWTGARETQYF.

V usage is TRBV18 and J usage is TRBJ1-2; 8 bases map to TRBD1. The CDR3 has 14 amino acids. V was pared by 4 bases and J by 2 bases, with 3 bases of the junction left unmatched. Germline CDR1 is KGHSH and CDR2 is LQKENI. The CDR3 spells CASSLDRANYGYTF. For the CDR3, the DNA is TGTGCCAGCTCACTGGACAGGGCCAACTATGGCTACACCTTC.

The chain is built from TRBV19 and TRBJ2-1; maybe TRBD2 (6 bases). This CDR3 has 14 amino acids. The germline gives CDR1 LNHDA, CDR2 SQIVND (reference sequence). The ends were cut back, 3 bases at V and 4 bases at J, with 10 bases in the middle. The CDR3 region has the DNA TGTGCCAGTAGTATTATAGGAGGGTACAATGAGCAGTTCTTC. Residues: CASSIIGGYNEQFF.

The V gene is TRBV19, the J gene TRBJ2-7; the match to TRBD1 covers 7 bases. With 7 bases clipped from V and 3 bases from J, the junction kept 12 bases outside the gene matches. The CDR3 is 15 amino acids. Germline values: CDR1 LNHDA, CDR2 SQIVND (reference sequence). CDR3 bases: TGTGCCAGTACCGCAGCCCTTGGGACAGACTACGAGCAGTACTTC. Protein product: CASTAALGTDYEQYF.

The V and J genes are TRBV18 and TRBJ2-7; 8 bases align to TRBD1. From germline, CDR1 is KGHSH and CDR2 LQKENI. The J segment lost 4 bases and the V segment lost 5 bases, leaving 22 bases of the junction unmatched. This CDR3 has 19 residues. In DNA, the CDR3 is TGTGCCAGCTCATCAAACAGACTAACCTTGACAGGGGCTGGATACGAGCAGTACTTC. It yields the protein CASSSNRLTLTGAGYEQYF.

V is TRBV6-5 and J is TRBJ2-7; D may match TRBD1 or TRBD2 (5 bases each). CDR1 and CDR2 from the germline V gene are MNHEY and SVGAGI. The CDR3 sequence is 13 residues long. Trimming stripped 7 bases from V and 6 bases from J, with 16 bases between. As DNA, the CDR3 is TGTGCCAGCAATCCGGGACCGGGGAGCGAGCAGTACTTC. Protein sequence: CASNPGPGSEQYF.

The gene calls are TRBV2 and TRBJ1-5; D is unclear. CDR3 length: 16 residues. CDR1 and CDR2 from the germline V gene are SNHLY and FYNNEI. Trimming took 6 bases from V and 0 from J, leaving 15 bases between them. The CDR3 loop reads CASSRGGPVSNQPQHF. CDR3 bases: TGTGCCAGCAGCCGCGGAGGTCCAGTTAGCAATCAGCCCCAGCATTTT.

The V gene is TRBV9, the J gene TRBJ1-2; 8 nucleotides align to TRBD1. The germline V gene encodes CDR1 SGDLS and CDR2 YYNGEE. This CDR3 has 16 amino acids. Unmatched junction bases numbered 7, after V lost 0 bases and J lost 3 bases. In DNA form, the CDR3 reads TGTGCCAGCAGCGTAGGCGCGGGACAGGCGCACTATGGCTACACCTTC. Amino acids: CASSVGAGQAHYGYTF.

This clone was counted once. The rearrangement links TRBV6-5 to TRBJ2-7; D unresolved. The CDR3 is 13 residues long. CDR1 MNHEY and CDR2 SVGAGI come from the germline V gene. V gave up 0 bases and J gave up 6 bases, with 9 bases separating them. This chain's CDR3 is CASSYSDGLEQYF. The CDR3 coding sequence is TGTGCCAGCAGTTACTCGGATGGGCTCGAGCAGTACTTC.

The chain recombines TRBV7-8 with TRBJ2-7; D possibly corresponds to TRBD2 (5 bases). Trimming took off 6 bases at V and 3 bases at J, with 15 bases between the two ends. The germline V gene has CDR1 SGHVS and CDR2 FQNEAQ. The CDR3 covers 14 residues. The CDR3 sequence is CASRDGLLHYEQYF. The DNA for the CDR3 is TGTGCCAGCAGGGACGGACTCCTGCACTACGAGCAGTACTTC.

The chain uses TRBV7-2 and TRBJ2-7; D gene ambiguous. Germline-derived CDR1 and CDR2 are SGHTA and FQGNSA. The CDR3 totals 11 residues. V dropped 4 bases and J dropped 6 bases, with 7 bases sitting between them. CDR3 amino acids: CASSSYAEQYF. CDR3 sequence (DNA): TGTGCCAGCAGCTCCTATGCCGAGCAGTACTTC. The full variable domain, with the rest looked up from reference TRBV7-2 and TRBJ2-7, is GAGVSQSPSNKVTEKGKDVELRCDPISGHTALYWYRQSLGQGLEFLIYFQGNSAPDKSGLPSDRFSAERTGGSVSTLTIQRTQQEDSAVYLCASSSYAEQYFGPGTRLTVT.

The chain recombines TRBV27 with TRBJ2-1; D may be TRBD2 (5 bases). Germline V gives CDR1 MNHEY, CDR2 SMNVEV (reference sequence). The CDR3 has 17 residues. V lost 4 bases and J 7 bases, leaving 23 bases between the germline ends. In DNA, the CDR3 is TGTGCCAGCAGTTCCCCAATTCGACGGGGTCGTGGGAATGAGCAGTTCTTC. Residues: CASSSPIRRGRGNEQFF.

The chain links TRBV7-9 to TRBJ2-7; 10 bases fit TRBD2. The CDR3 consists of 14 residues. Germline trimming cut 5 bases from V and 6 bases from J; bases unmatched to any gene: 7. CDR1 SEHNR and CDR2 FQNEAQ come from the germline V gene (reference sequence). CDR3 sequence reads: CASSDTSGDPEQYF. The CDR3 DNA is TGTGCCAGCAGCGACACTAGCGGGGACCCCGAGCAGTACTTC.

The chain is built from TRBV5-1 and TRBJ1-1; TRBD1 might be the D (6 bases). The CDR3 is 15 amino acids. Germline CDR1 reads SGHRS; CDR2 reads YFSETQ. The V end lost 2 bases, the J end lost 3 bases, and 14 bases lay between the germline ends. CDR3 in amino acids: CASSLTGQRDTEAFF. CDR3 nucleotide sequence: TGCGCCAGCAGCTTAACGGGACAACGCGACACTGAAGCTTTCTTT.

This chain connects TRBV27 to TRBJ2-7, with D unresolved. The CDR3 consists of 14 residues. CDR1 is MNHEY, CDR2 SMNVEV, per germline (reference sequence). V lost 8 bases to trimming and J lost 2 bases, with 16 bases between them. CDR3 nucleotides: TGTGCCAGCGCATTGGTACAGATCACCTACGAGCAGTACTTC. Amino acids: CASALVQITYEQYF.

This sequence joins TRBV27 and TRBJ1-1; D gene unclear. Trimming cost V 6 bases and J 0 bases, with 2 bases left between them. Germline values: CDR1 MNHEY, CDR2 SMNVEV (reference sequence). This CDR3 has 11 amino acids. This CDR3 reads CASRMNTEAFF. CDR3 bases: TGTGCCAGCAGGATGAACACTGAAGCTTTCTTT.

In this sample, this clone turned up once. This chain uses TRBV6-1 with TRBJ2-1; 15 positions match TRBD2. Trimming at V came to 4 bases and at J to 8 bases, leaving 0 bases not matched to a gene. This CDR3 is 14 amino acids long. CDR1 and CDR2 from the germline V gene are MNHNS and SASEGT. The CDR3 here is CASSGTSGRDEQFF. In DNA form, the CDR3 reads TGTGCCAGCAGTGGGACTAGCGGGAGGGATGAGCAGTTCTTC.

DNA for the CDR3: TGTGCCAGCAGCCTCGACAGGGGACAAGAAGCTTTCTTT. Translated, it gives CASSLDRGQEAFF. This chain joins TRBV16 and TRBJ1-1, with 8 bases that match TRBD1. This CDR3 is built from 13 residues. Unmatched junction bases numbered 6, after V lost 4 bases and J lost 8 bases. From germline, CDR1 is KGHSY and CDR2 FQNENV.

V is TRBV20-1 and J is TRBJ2-7; D gene ambiguous. This CDR3 is built from 10 residues. Germline CDR1 DFQATT, CDR2 SNEGSKA (reference sequence). The V and J ends lost 7 bases and 5 bases respectively, with 9 bases between them. Here the CDR3 reads CSVVENEQYF. The CDR3 DNA is TGCAGTGTTGTGGAGAACGAGCAGTACTTC.

In its sample, this clone was seen once. CDR3 sequence: CASARQGEAYNSPLHF. CDR3 bases: TGTGCCAGCGCGAGACAGGGTGAAGCCTATAATTCACCCCTCCACTTT. The genes are TRBV28 and TRBJ1-6; 7 bases align to TRBD1. The CDR3 runs to 16 residues. Germline V lookup: CDR1 MDHEN, CDR2 SYDVKM. After removal of 8 bases from V and 2 bases from J, the junction contained 9 bases not matched to a gene.

The V and J genes are TRBV7-9 and TRBJ1-2; D possibly corresponds to TRBD1 (5 bases). Germline CDR1 SEHNR, CDR2 FQNEAQ (reference sequence). The V gene lost 1 base and the J gene lost 0 bases, with 9 bases spanning the gap. This CDR3 contains 15 residues. The CDR3 is CASSLVGDSNYGYTF. The CDR3 nucleotides are TGTGCCAGCAGCTTAGTAGGGGATTCTAACTATGGCTACACCTTC.